A selection of T cell receptor beta chains follows, all from one sample in a study of blood T cells in healthy people across ages. TCRdb fed the 5' RACE reads into MiXCR, producing one record per CDR3 protein. The table has some 1,800,000 distinct CDR3 sequences, approximately 40% seen once. The material sequenced was blood. The receptor set was obtained from a human donor in good health. Both conserved end residues are part of each CDR3. The order of the fields is D gene, V gene, J gene, clone size, CDR3 protein, CDR3 DNA. D genes are given only for firm matches. Expanded clones are given a class, and other clones once, few, many or no size at all.

>TRBD1|TRBV28|TRBJ2-7|NA
CASSPDFSDRGLYEQYF
TGTGCCAGCAGTCCCGATTTTTCGGACAGGGGTTTGTACGAGCAGTACTTC
>NA|TRBV5-5|TRBJ1-2|few
CASSLVGEFSGNGYTF
TGTGCCAGCAGCTTGGTGGGGGAGTTTAGTGGAAATGGCTACACCTTC
>NA|TRBV19|TRBJ1-2|few
CASRGRDGVYGYTF
TGTGCCAGTAGAGGCCGGGACGGCGTCTATGGCTACACCTTC
>NA|TRBV27|TRBJ2-7|few
CASGGGTYYEQYF
TGTGCCAGCGGAGGAGGGACCTACTACGAGCAGTACTTC
>NA|TRBV7-2|TRBJ2-3|few
CASSLWRAGPDTQYF
TGTGCCAGCAGCTTATGGAGGGCGGGACCGGATACGCAGTATTTT
>NA|TRBV3-1|TRBJ2-1|NA
CASSQAVGPHNEQFF
TGTGCCAGCAGCCAAGCCGTCGGGCCTCACAATGAGCAGTTCTTC
>NA|TRBV3-1|TRBJ1-5|NA
CASSQGLPPPRNQPQHF
TGTGCCAGCAGCCAAGGCCTTCCCCCCCCGCGCAATCAGCCCCAGCATTTT
>NA|TRBV7-2|TRBJ2-2|NA
CASRFSARGTGERFF
TGTGCCAGCAGATTTTCGGCAAGGGGCACCGGGGAGCGGTTTTTT
>NA|TRBV7-8|TRBJ2-6|NA
CASSLGTAIESGANVLTF
TGTGCCAGCAGCTTAGGGACAGCCATAGAATCTGGGGCCAACGTCCTGACTTTC
>NA|TRBV10-3|TRBJ1-2|NA
CAISRGPQILYGYTF
TGTGCCATCAGCCGGGGCCCACAGATCCTCTATGGCTACACCTTC
>NA|TRBV12-3/TRBV12-4|TRBJ2-5|NA
CASSSLIGETQYF
TGTGCCAGCAGTTCCCTCATAGGGGAGACCCAGTACTTC
>TRBD2|TRBV28|TRBJ2-7|few
CASGTNSYEQYF
TGTGCCAGCGGGACTAACTCCTACGAGCAGTACTTC
>TRBD1|TRBV20-1|TRBJ2-7|NA
CSAAGQGFGEQYF
TGCAGTGCCGCGGGACAGGGCTTTGGTGAGCAGTACTTC
>NA|TRBV27|TRBJ2-7|few
CTSSLYGAPYEQYF
TGTACCAGCAGTTTATACGGGGCACCATACGAGCAGTACTTC
>NA|TRBV7-2|TRBJ1-5|few
CASRKEVDQPQHF
TGTGCCAGCAGGAAGGAGGTCGATCAGCCCCAGCATTTT
>NA|TRBV28|TRBJ2-7|few
CASSHQISYEQYF
TGTGCCAGCAGTCACCAAATTTCCTACGAGCAGTACTTC
>NA|TRBV7-2|TRBJ2-7|NA
CASSTRAEDTYEQYF
TGTGCCAGCAGCACGAGAGCGGAGGATACCTACGAGCAGTACTTC
>NA|TRBV20-1|TRBJ2-5|NA
CSGSMGLRETQYF
TGCAGTGGTTCAATGGGGCTAAGGGAGACCCAGTACTTC
>TRBD1|TRBV6-5|TRBJ2-7|few
CASNRGQGPYEQYF
TGTGCCAGCAACAGGGGACAGGGTCCCTACGAGCAGTACTTC
>NA|TRBV29-1|TRBJ1-3|NA
CSVGDGVSGNTIYF
TGCAGCGTTGGGGACGGAGTATCTGGAAACACCATATATTTT
>NA|TRBV5-1|TRBJ2-6|NA
CASSLYAGLHSGANVLTF
TGCGCCAGCAGCTTGTATGCGGGTCTCCACTCTGGGGCCAACGTCCTGACTTTC
>NA|TRBV6-2/TRBV6-3|TRBJ2-7|few
CASSLHQGISEQYF
TGTGCCAGCAGTCTACATCAGGGCATCTCCGAGCAGTACTTC
>NA|TRBV12-3/TRBV12-4|TRBJ2-1|NA
CASSPPDQETQFF
TGTGCCAGCAGTCCTCCAGACCAAGAGACCCAGTTCTTC
>NA|TRBV7-2|TRBJ2-1|many
CASSLARGPYNEQFF
TGTGCCAGCAGCTTGGCTCGAGGCCCCTACAATGAGCAGTTCTTC
>NA|TRBV10-3|TRBJ2-7|few
CATINVGSEQYF
TGTGCCACCATCAACGTTGGGTCCGAGCAGTACTTC
>NA|TRBV21-1|TRBJ2-3|NA
CASSKVKGRRTDTQYF
TGTGCCAGCAGCAAAGTAAAAGGCAGACGCACAGATACGCAGTATTTT
>NA|TRBV4-1|TRBJ2-7|once
CASSQGLRIYEQYF
TGCGCCAGCAGCCAAGGGTTAAGGATCTACGAGCAGTACTTC
>NA|TRBV4-2|TRBJ1-1|NA
CASSQDPNGLNTEAFF
TGTGCCAGCAGCCAAGACCCTAATGGACTCAACACTGAAGCTTTCTTT
>TRBD1|TRBV10-3|TRBJ2-1|NA
CAISEDRGLDNEQFF
TGTGCCATCAGTGAGGACAGGGGGCTTGACAATGAGCAGTTCTTC
>TRBD1|TRBV27|TRBJ1-2|NA
CASSQSDRGLGGYTF
TGTGCCAGCAGCCAGTCGGACAGGGGTTTGGGAGGCTACACCTTC
>NA|TRBV12-3/TRBV12-4|TRBJ1-2|NA
CASSLLGSGYTF
TGTGCCAGCAGTTTATTGGGTTCCGGCTACACCTTC
>TRBD2|TRBV5-1|TRBJ2-1|NA
CASSLVRLAGNEQFF
TGCGCCAGCAGCTTGGTTCGTCTAGCGGGCAATGAGCAGTTCTTC
>NA|TRBV12-3/TRBV12-4|TRBJ1-5|NA
CASSFAPTGQPQHF
TGTGCCAGCAGTTTCGCTCCGACAGGACAGCCCCAGCATTTT
>NA|TRBV5-1|TRBJ2-7|few
CASGRLGPPKNYEQYF
TGCGCCAGCGGCCGCCTAGGCCCCCCAAAGAACTACGAGCAGTACTTC
>NA|TRBV4-3|TRBJ2-7|once
CASSRRQFPSDEQYF
TGCGCCAGCAGCCGGCGGCAGTTTCCCTCGGACGAGCAGTACTTC
>NA|TRBV9|TRBJ2-3|NA
CASTGGVGDTQYF
TGTGCCAGCACCGGAGGGGTTGGGGATACGCAGTATTTT
>NA|TRBV6-2/TRBV6-3|TRBJ1-5|few
CASSYAEYRVGNQPQHF
TGTGCCAGCAGTTACGCCGAGTACAGGGTAGGCAATCAGCCCCAGCATTTT
>TRBD2|TRBV6-6|TRBJ2-5|NA
CASTLGTSGTMETQYF
TGTGCCAGCACCCTGGGGACTAGCGGGACAATGGAGACCCAGTACTTC
>NA|TRBV29-1|TRBJ1-2|NA
CSVEDQPGGYTF
TGCAGCGTTGAAGATCAACCCGGGGGCTACACCTTC
>TRBD1|TRBV7-9|TRBJ1-5|NA
CASSSPDRGHNQPQHF
TGTGCCAGCAGCTCCCCTGACAGGGGGCATAATCAGCCCCAGCATTTT
>TRBD1|TRBV6-6|TRBJ1-6|NA
CASSYRDSSNSPLHF
TGTGCCAGCAGTTACCGGGACAGCTCAAATTCACCCCTCCACTTT
>TRBD1|TRBV29-1|TRBJ1-5|few
CSHTQGARVGNPPQHF
TGCAGCCACACCCAGGGGGCAAGGGTCGGCAATCCGCCCCAGCATTTT
>NA|TRBV6-2/TRBV6-3|TRBJ2-7|NA
CASAWLGYEQYF
TGTGCCAGCGCGTGGTTGGGGTACGAGCAGTACTTC
>NA|TRBV7-9|TRBJ1-2|few
CASSQGLEEVEYGYTF
TGTGCCAGCAGCCAGGGCCTCGAAGAAGTGGAATATGGCTACACCTTC
>TRBD2|TRBV6-1|TRBJ2-5|NA
CASTRASGGWTQETQYF
TGTGCCAGTACTAGGGCTAGCGGGGGGTGGACCCAAGAGACCCAGTACTTC
>NA|TRBV6-6|TRBJ1-4|few
CASSYANEKLFF
TGTGCCAGCAGTTACGCGAATGAAAAACTGTTTTTT
>TRBD1|TRBV20-1|TRBJ2-1|NA
CSARDRDRGYDNEQFF
TGCAGTGCTAGAGACCGGGACAGGGGGTACGATAATGAGCAGTTCTTC
>NA|TRBV20-1|TRBJ1-2|NA
CSASGRAGYTF
TGCAGTGCTTCCGGCAGAGCGGGCTACACCTTC
>TRBD2|TRBV24-1|TRBJ2-1|NA
CATSVRGGSYNEQFF
TGTGCCACCAGTGTTCGGGGGGGATCGTACAACGAGCAGTTCTTC
>NA|TRBV28|TRBJ1-2|many
CASSPFWAGDGYTF
TGTGCCAGCAGTCCCTTTTGGGCAGGGGATGGCTACACCTTC
>NA|TRBV6-5|TRBJ1-2|few
CASGREDGYGYTF
TGTGCCAGCGGGAGAGAAGATGGCTATGGCTACACCTTC